This T cell receptor beta chain was found in a study of naive and memory T cell subsets. Study-wide results and caveats: Diversity fell and Gini index rose from naive through CM, EM, EMRA. In naive cells, over 90% of TCR sequences were seen only once.

As concerns this clonotype: The antigen is not known.

The V and J ends lost 8 bases and 2 bases respectively, with 9 bases between them. Germline V lookup: CDR1 LGHDT, CDR2 YNNKEL (reference sequence). CDR3 length: 13 amino acids. Both TRBC1 and TRBC2 were covered by a beta constant-region primer of two equimolar oligonucleotides. Ligated cDNA was amplified by four rounds of PCR with nested alpha and beta constant-region primers and SP2. TCRdb processed the UMI-ligation and nested PCR reads anew with MiXCR; each CDR3 protein has one entry. The data show around 40,000 distinct CDR3 sequences, about an eighth seen once. Sequenced material: effector memory CD4+ T cells from blood. The subset here: effector memory, CD45RA- CD27-. This clonotype originated in a human donor in good health. The chain couples TRBV3-1 to TRBJ1-4; possibly TRBD1 for D (5 bases). CDR3 amino acids: CASGGTTNEKLFF. CDR3 sequence (DNA): TGTGCCAGCGGGGGAACGACTAATGAAAAACTGTTTTTT.